Listed below are T cell receptor beta chains from one sample, sequenced in a study of cytomegalovirus exposure and HLA in healthy donors. The protocol was immunoSEQ multiplex PCR, while the TCRdb copy is restricted to in-frame clones and leaves out a portion. The repertoire holds 50,000 to 75,000 clones, about 80% seen once, with about 1.6% in the top ten. The specimen was PBMCs. These receptors were collected from a human donor in good health. Each CDR3 is given with its conserved first and last residue. A D gene is named only where the DNA matches it firmly. Clone size, where shown, is once, few, many, or a class for clones that have expanded.

size,D,V,J,CDR3,DNA
-,-,TRBV20-1,TRBJ2-5,CSASFEETQYF,TGCAGTGCTAGTTTTGAGGAGACCCAGTACTTC
-,TRBD2,TRBV7-9,TRBJ2-3,CASSSGLAGGGDTQYF,TGTGCCAGCAGCTCCGGACTAGCGGGGGGCGGAGATACGCAGTATTTT
-,TRBD1,TRBV6-5,TRBJ2-5,CATVTGTGIGTQYF,TGTGCCACCGTGACCGGGACAGGGATTGGGACCCAGTACTTC
-,TRBD2,TRBV14,TRBJ2-1,CASSQGGRGYNEQFF,TGTGCCAGCAGCCAAGGAGGGAGGGGCTACAATGAGCAGTTCTTC
once,TRBD2,TRBV11-2,TRBJ2-1,CASSLALSGGAEQFF,TGTGCCAGCAGCTTAGCGTTGTCGGGGGGGGCTGAGCAGTTCTTC
-,-,TRBV29-1,TRBJ2-1,CSAGTGNEQFF,TGCAGCGCCGGGACTGGGAATGAGCAGTTCTTC
few,TRBD1,TRBV7-9,TRBJ2-2,CASSFSLQGDTGELFF,TGTGCCAGCAGCTTTTCCCTACAGGGGGACACCGGGGAGCTGTTTTTT
-,TRBD1,TRBV5-8,TRBJ2-7,CASSLWDRATYF,TGTGCCAGCAGCCTATGGGACAGGGCCACATACTTC
-,-,TRBV7-2,TRBJ2-2,CASSLGPTTGELFF,TGTGCCAGCAGCTTGGGCCCCACCACCGGGGAGCTGTTTTTT
few,-,TRBV19,TRBJ2-5,CASSPGLRGGETQYF,TGTGCCAGTAGTCCCGGACTGCGAGGCGGAGAGACCCAGTACTTC
once,-,TRBV7-9,TRBJ1-4,CASTIGGFGEKLFF,TGTGCCAGCACCATTGGGGGGTTTGGTGAAAAACTGTTTTTT
-,TRBD2,TRBV28,TRBJ2-3,CASKLAGTQYF,TGTGCCAGCAAACTAGCGGGTACGCAGTATTTT
-,-,TRBV4-3,TRBJ2-3,CASSQGLGTDTQYF,TGCGCCAGCAGCCAAGGTTTAGGCACAGATACGCAGTATTTT
-,-,TRBV6-6,TRBJ1-2,CASRMRGYTF,TGTGCCAGCAGAATGCGTGGCTACACCTTC
-,TRBD2,TRBV28,TRBJ2-7,CASMVAGGRGQYF,TGTGCCAGCATGGTAGCGGGAGGAAGGGGGCAGTACTTC
-,TRBD1,TRBV19,TRBJ1-1,CASRGTTGGDTEAFF,TGTGCCAGTCGAGGGACGACAGGGGGGGACACTGAAGCTTTCTTT
-,-,TRBV28,TRBJ2-7,CASSLSSRESKEQYF,TGTGCCAGCAGTTTATCGAGTCGGGAGAGCAAGGAGCAGTACTTC
-,TRBD2,TRBV15,TRBJ2-1,CATSRYGTSLNEQFF,TGTGCCACCAGCCGGTACGGGACTAGCCTCAATGAGCAGTTCTTC
-,-,TRBV5-1,TRBJ2-2,CASSSQGSGELFF,TGCGCCAGCAGCTCCCAGGGGTCCGGGGAGCTGTTTTTT
-,-,TRBV6-5,TRBJ1-1,CASSYSTRYPGTEAFF,TGTGCCAGCAGTTACTCGACCCGTTACCCCGGGACTGAAGCTTTCTTT
once,-,TRBV25-1,TRBJ2-2,CASSLPTRTGELFF,TGTGCCAGCAGTCTCCCGACCAGGACCGGGGAGCTGTTTTTT
-,TRBD1,TRBV5-6,TRBJ2-3,CASSLLPGGPDTQYF,TGTGCCAGCAGCTTGTTGCCAGGGGGACCAGATACGCAGTATTTT
-,TRBD1,TRBV2,TRBJ2-7,CASSGDSREQYF,TGTGCCAGCAGTGGGGACAGTCGAGAGCAGTACTTC
once,-,TRBV9,TRBJ1-3,CASSPVFSGNTIYF,TGTGCCAGCAGCCCAGTATTCTCTGGAAACACCATATATTTT
once,TRBD2,TRBV19,TRBJ2-7,CASGKLAGDREQYF,TGTGCCAGCGGAAAACTAGCGGGAGATCGCGAGCAGTACTTC
-,TRBD1,TRBV10-2,TRBJ1-6,CASTGQGSSYNSPLHF,TGCGCCAGCACGGGACAGGGGAGCTCCTATAATTCACCCCTCCACTTT
-,-,TRBV30,TRBJ1-5,CAWSVQGLNNQPQHF,TGTGCCTGGAGTGTCCAGGGATTGAACAATCAGCCCCAGCATTTT
-,TRBD2,TRBV7-9,TRBJ2-7,CASGRMRGAGEQYF,TGTGCCAGCGGACGGATGCGGGGGGCGGGGGAGCAGTACTTC